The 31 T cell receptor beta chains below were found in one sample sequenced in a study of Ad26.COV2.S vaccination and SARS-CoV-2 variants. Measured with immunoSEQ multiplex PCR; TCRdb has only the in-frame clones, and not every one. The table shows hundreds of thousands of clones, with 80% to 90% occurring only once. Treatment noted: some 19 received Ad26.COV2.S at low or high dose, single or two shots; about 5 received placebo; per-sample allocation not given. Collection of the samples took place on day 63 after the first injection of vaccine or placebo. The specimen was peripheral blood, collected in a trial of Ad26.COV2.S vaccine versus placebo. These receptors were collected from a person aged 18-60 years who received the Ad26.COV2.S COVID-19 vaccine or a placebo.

CDR3 sequence (DNA): TGTGCCTGGACCCCGGACGGTTCTTATCAGCCCCAGCATTTT. Translating gives CAWTPDGSYQPQHF. V usage is TRBV30 and J usage is TRBJ1-5; no firm D call. Germline-derived CDR1 and CDR2 are GTSNPN and SVGIG (reference sequence). This CDR3 has 14 residues. The V end was cut by 4 bases, the J end by 5 bases, with 15 bases between.

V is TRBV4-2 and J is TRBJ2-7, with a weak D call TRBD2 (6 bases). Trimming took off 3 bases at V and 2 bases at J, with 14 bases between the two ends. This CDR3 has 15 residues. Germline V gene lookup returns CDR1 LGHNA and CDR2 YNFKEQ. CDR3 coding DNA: TGTGCCAGCAGCCAGGGCTTATGGGGGGCCTACGAGCAGTACTTC. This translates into CASSQGLWGAYEQYF.

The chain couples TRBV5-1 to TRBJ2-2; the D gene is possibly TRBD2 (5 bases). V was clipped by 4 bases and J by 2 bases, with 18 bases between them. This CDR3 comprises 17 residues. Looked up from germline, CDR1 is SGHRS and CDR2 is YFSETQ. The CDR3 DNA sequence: TGCGCCAGCAGCCCCCTAGCTCTTAAGGGTAACACCGGGGAGCTGTTTTTT. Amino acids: CASSPLALKGNTGELFF.

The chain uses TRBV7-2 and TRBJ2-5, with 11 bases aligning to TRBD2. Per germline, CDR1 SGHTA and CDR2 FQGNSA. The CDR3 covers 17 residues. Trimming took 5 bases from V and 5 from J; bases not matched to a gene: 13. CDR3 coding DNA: TGTGCCAGCAGCCCACGGACTAGCGGGTCCGGGGGCGAGACCCAGTACTTC. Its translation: CASSPRTSGSGGETQYF.

CDR3 loop: CASSIDSSYNEQFF. The CDR3 DNA reads TGTGCCAGTAGTATTGACAGCTCCTACAATGAGCAGTTCTTC. The genes are TRBV19 and TRBJ2-1, with D maybe TRBD1 (5 bases). The CDR3 contains 14 residues. V was cut by 3 bases and J by 0 bases, with 6 bases left in between. The germline gives CDR1 LNHDA, CDR2 SQIVND (reference sequence).

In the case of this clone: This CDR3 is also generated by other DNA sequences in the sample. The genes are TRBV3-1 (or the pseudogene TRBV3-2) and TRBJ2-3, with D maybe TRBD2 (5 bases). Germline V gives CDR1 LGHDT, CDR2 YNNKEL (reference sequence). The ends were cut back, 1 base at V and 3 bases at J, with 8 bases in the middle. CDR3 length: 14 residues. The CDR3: CASSQGTGTDTQYF. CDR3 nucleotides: TGTGCCAGCAGCCAAGGGACTGGGACAGATACGCAGTATTTT.

CDR3 loop: CASSGLDRGASSGNTIYF. In nucleotides, the CDR3 is TGTGCCAGCAGCGGGCTGGACAGGGGAGCGTCCTCTGGAAACACCATATATTTT. This chain links TRBV7-9 with TRBJ1-3; 9 bases fit TRBD1. Germline V gene sequence: CDR1 SEHNR, CDR2 FQNEAQ (reference sequence). There are 18 residues in the CDR3. V dropped 5 bases and J dropped 0; count of bases not matched to a gene: 11.

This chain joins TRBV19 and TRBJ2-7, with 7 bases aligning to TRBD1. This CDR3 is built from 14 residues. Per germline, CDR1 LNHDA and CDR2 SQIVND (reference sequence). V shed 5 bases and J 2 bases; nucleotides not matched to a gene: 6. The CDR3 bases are TGTGCCAGTAGTCGGGGACAGCAAACCTACGAGCAGTACTTC. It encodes CASSRGQQTYEQYF.

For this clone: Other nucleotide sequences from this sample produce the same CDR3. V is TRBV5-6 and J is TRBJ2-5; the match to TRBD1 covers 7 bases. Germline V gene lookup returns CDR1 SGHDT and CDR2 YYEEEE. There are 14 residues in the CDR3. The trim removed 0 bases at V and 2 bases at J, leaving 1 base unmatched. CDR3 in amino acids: CASSLDRGQETQYF. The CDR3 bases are TGTGCCAGCAGCTTGGACAGGGGACAAGAGACCCAGTACTTC.

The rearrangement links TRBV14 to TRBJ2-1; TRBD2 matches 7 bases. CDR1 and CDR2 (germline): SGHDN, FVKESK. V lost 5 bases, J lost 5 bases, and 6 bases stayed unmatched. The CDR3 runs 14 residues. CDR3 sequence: CASSKGLVNNEQFF. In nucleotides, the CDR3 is TGTGCCAGCAGCAAAGGACTAGTCAACAATGAGCAGTTCTTC.

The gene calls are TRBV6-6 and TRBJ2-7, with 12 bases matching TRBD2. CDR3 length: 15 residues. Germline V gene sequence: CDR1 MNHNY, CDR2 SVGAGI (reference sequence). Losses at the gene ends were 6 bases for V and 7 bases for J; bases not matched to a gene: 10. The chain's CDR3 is CASSLQGLAGREQYF. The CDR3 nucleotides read TGTGCCAGCAGCCTGCAAGGACTAGCGGGAAGGGAGCAGTACTTC.

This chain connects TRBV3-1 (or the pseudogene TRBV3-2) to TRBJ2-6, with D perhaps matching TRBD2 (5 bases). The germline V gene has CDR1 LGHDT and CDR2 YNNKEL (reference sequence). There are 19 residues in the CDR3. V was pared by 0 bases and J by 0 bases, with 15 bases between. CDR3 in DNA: TGTGCCAGCAGCCAAGAGCGGGCGGCGAGGCTCTCTGGGGCCAACGTCCTGACTTTC. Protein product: CASSQERAARLSGANVLTF.

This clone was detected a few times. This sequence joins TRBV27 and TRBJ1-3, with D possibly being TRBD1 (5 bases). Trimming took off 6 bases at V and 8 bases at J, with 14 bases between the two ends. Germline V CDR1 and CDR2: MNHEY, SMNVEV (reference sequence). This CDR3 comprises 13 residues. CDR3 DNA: TGTGCCAGCAGGCCCCGGTGGGGGGACACCATATATTTT. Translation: CASRPRWGDTIYF.

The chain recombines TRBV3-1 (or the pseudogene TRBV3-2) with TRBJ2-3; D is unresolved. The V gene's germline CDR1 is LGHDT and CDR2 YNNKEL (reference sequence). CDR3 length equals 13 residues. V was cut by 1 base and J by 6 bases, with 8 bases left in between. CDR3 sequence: CASSQGEVDTQYF. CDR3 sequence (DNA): TGTGCCAGCAGCCAAGGCGAGGTGGATACGCAGTATTTT.

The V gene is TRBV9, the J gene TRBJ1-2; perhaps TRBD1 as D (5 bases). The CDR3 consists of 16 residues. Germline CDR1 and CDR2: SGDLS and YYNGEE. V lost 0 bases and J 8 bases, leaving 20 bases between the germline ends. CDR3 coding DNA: TGTGCCAGCAGCGTAGACCCTCGGGACTCCCGGAGGGGCTACACCTTC. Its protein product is CASSVDPRDSRRGYTF.

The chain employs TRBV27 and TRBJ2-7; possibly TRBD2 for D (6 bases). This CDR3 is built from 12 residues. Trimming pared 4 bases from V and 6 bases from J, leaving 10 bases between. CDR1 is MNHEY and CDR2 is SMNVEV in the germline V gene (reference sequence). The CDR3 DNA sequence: TGTGCCAGCAGTTCGGAGGGTGCCGAGCAGTACTTC. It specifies CASSSEGAEQYF.

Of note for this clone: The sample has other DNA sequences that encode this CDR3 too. CDR3 sequence reads: CASSLGLAGGSHEQYF. The CDR3 DNA reads TGCGCCAGCAGCTTGGGACTAGCGGGAGGTTCCCACGAGCAGTACTTC. This chain uses TRBV5-1 with TRBJ2-7; 13 bases map to TRBD2. The V segment lost 0 bases and the J segment 5 bases; nucleotides outside the gene matches: 5. Germline CDR1 and CDR2: SGHRS and YFSETQ. The CDR3 is made up of 16 amino acids.

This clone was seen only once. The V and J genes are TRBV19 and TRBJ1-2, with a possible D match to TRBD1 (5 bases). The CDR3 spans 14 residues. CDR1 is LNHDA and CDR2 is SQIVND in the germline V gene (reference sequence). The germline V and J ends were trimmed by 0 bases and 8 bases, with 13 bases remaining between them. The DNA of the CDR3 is TGTGCCAGTAGTATAGATCTTGGGGGATACGGCTACACCTTC. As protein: CASSIDLGGYGYTF.

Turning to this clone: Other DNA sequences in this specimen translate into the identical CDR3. This CDR3 reads CASSENRQPQHF. The CDR3 DNA sequence: TGTGCCAGCAGTGAAAACAGACAGCCCCAGCATTTT. The rearrangement uses TRBV2 and TRBJ1-5; no reliable D call. Trimming took 2 bases from V and 7 from J, leaving 6 bases between them. Per the germline V gene, CDR1 is SNHLY and CDR2 is FYNNEI. The CDR3 sequence is 12 residues long.

CDR3: CASSRREAEKLFF. CDR3 bases: TGCGCCAGCAGCCGCCGGGAGGCTGAAAAACTGTTTTTT. The chain recombines TRBV4-3 with TRBJ1-4; D gene uncertain. Germline assignment: CDR1 LGHNA and CDR2 YSLEER. V dropped 4 bases and J dropped 7 bases, with 10 bases sitting between them. The CDR3 runs 13 residues.

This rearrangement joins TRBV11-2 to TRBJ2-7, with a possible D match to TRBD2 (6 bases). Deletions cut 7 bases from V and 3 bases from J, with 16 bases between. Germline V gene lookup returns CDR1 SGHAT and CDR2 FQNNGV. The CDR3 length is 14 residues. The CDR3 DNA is TGTGCCAGCACCAGATCCGACGGGGGCTACGAGCAGTACTTC. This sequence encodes CASTRSDGGYEQYF.

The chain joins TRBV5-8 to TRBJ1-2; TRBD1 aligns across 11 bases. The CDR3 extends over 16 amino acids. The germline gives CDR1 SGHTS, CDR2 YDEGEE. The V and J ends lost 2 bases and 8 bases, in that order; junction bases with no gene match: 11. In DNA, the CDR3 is TGTGCCAGCAGCTTTACTGCCGGGACAGGGGGAAGAGGCTACACCTTC. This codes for CASSFTAGTGGRGYTF.

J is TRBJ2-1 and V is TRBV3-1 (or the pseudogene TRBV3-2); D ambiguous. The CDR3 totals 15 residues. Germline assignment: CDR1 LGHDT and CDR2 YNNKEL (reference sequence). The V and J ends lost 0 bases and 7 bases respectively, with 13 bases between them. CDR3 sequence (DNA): TGTGCCAGCAGCCAAGATCTAGTGACCAGGAATGAGCAGTTCTTC. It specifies CASSQDLVTRNEQFF.

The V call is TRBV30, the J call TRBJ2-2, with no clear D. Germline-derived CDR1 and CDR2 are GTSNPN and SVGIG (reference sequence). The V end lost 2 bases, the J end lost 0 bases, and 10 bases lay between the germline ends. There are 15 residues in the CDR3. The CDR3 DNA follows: TGTGCCTGGAGTCCTAAGGGCGCGAACACCGGGGAGCTGTTTTTT. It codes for CAWSPKGANTGELFF.

The CDR3 DNA sequence: TGTGCCAGCAGCTTGGCGACTAGTAGCAATGAGCAGTTCTTC. Translating it yields CASSLATSSNEQFF. The chain has TRBV11-1 and TRBJ2-1; possible D gene TRBD2, 6 bases. This CDR3 spans 14 amino acids. The germline V and J ends were trimmed by 3 bases and 6 bases, with 12 bases remaining between them. The V gene's germline CDR1 is SGHAT and CDR2 FQDESV (reference sequence).

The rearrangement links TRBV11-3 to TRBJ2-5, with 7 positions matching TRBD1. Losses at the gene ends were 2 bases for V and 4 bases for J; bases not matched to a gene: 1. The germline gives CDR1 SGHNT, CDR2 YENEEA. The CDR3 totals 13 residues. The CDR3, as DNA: TGTGCCAGCAGCTTAAACAGGGGAGAGACCCAGTACTTC. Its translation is CASSLNRGETQYF.

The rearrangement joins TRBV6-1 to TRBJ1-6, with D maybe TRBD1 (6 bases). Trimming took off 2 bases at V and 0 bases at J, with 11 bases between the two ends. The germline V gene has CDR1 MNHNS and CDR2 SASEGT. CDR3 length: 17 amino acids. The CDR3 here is CASSERGTSSYNSPLHF. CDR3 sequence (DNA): TGTGCCAGCAGTGAAAGGGGGACTAGCTCCTATAATTCACCCCTCCACTTT.

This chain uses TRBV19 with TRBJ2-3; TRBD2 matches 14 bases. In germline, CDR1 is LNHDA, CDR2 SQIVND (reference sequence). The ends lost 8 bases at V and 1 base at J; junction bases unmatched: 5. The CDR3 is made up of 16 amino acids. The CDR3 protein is CASRTSGRYGTDTQYF. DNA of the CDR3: TGTGCCAGTCGGACTAGCGGGAGGTACGGCACAGATACGCAGTATTTT.

The CDR3 DNA reads as TGTGCCAGCTCACCGGCGGCCCGCGGCACAGATACGCAGTATTTT. This gives the protein CASSPAARGTDTQYF. The chain couples TRBV18 to TRBJ2-3; D gene ambiguous. CDR1 is KGHSH, CDR2 LQKENI, per germline. With 3 bases removed from V and 1 base from J, the gap between germline ends came to 11 bases. CDR3 size: 15 residues.

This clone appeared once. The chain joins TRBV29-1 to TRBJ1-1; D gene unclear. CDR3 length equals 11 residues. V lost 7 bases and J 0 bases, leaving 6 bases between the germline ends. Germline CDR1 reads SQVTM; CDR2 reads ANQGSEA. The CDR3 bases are TGCAGCGGCACGGTGAACACTGAAGCTTTCTTT. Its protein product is CSGTVNTEAFF.

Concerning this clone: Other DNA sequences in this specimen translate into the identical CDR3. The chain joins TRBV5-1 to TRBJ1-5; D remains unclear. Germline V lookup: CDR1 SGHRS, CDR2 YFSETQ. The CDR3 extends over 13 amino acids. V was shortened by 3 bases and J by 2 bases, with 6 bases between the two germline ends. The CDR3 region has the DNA TGCGCCAGCAGCTCGGACGGCAATCAGCCCCAGCATTTT. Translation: CASSSDGNQPQHF.